The T cell receptor beta chain described here comes from a study of cytomegalovirus exposure and HLA in healthy donors (dated by TCRdb to 2016 to 2017). With respect to the entire study: An earlier analysis of around 600 of the donors reported about 250 Gb of sequence data and around 120 million unique TCR beta sequences from 190 million or so T cells. Roughly five DR-DQ haplotypes were treated as single units for association and clustering because of strong linkage in the cohort. Every discovery cohort repertoire had been produced on one sequencing platform. Alongside the repertoire data, information on donor age, sex, ethnicity and CMV serostatus was compiled. HLA typing covered class I and class II loci at four-digit resolution. Across approximately 400 genotyped donors of the cohort, an average of about 240,000 unique TCR beta nucleotide sequences per donor were sequenced, and 15% to 20% of those sequences were non-productive. The study aimed to test whether signatures of past pathogen exposure could be identified by cataloging public T cell receptors. The number of donors typed differed by locus, with about 629-630 for A, B, C, DRB1 and DQB1, around 500 for DQA1, approximately 570 for DPA1, and some 450 for DPB1. The T cell repertoires of under 700 subjects were profiled by immunosequencing and related to cytomegalovirus serostatus. Roughly 300 gigabases of sequencing data and approximately 93 million unique TCR sequences were included in an early release covering several hundred HLA-typed donors. In a later genetic analysis, genome-wide SNP genotypes for about 65% of the roughly 670 donors were used, and that subset was treated as a discovery cohort. To predict cytomegalovirus infection status, the study combined high-throughput TCR immunosequencing, statistical association of individual TCRs with disease status, and machine learning. A later analysis re-analyzed previously published TCR beta repertoires from approximately 700 donors and added high-resolution HLA genotyping to study TCR occurrence patterns. Along with the approximately 650-subject first cohort, a separate validation cohort of over a hundred different subjects was used. In an earlier analysis of 500 to 650 of the donors, high-throughput TCR beta sequencing was used to judge whether each TCR beta V gene segment behaved as functional or pseudogenic. Among the roughly 430 genotyped donors, around 81% belonged to the genetic ancestry cluster associated with self-reported Caucasian donors. Rather than drawing on any new phenotypic data, the later analysis identified candidate immune exposures from TCR beta sequences and the way those sequences occurred across donors.

The library was generated by the immunoSEQ multiplex PCR assay. A mixture of 60 forward primers for TCR Vbeta segments and 13 reverse primers for TCR Jbeta segments was used in the multiplex PCR. A multiplex PCR assay on genomic DNA amplified the CDR3 region of rearranged TCR beta genes. The amplified TCR beta libraries were sequenced on the Illumina HiSeq System as 87-base-pair reads. Processing in the source paper ran as follows. In a later analysis, roughly 80 million unique TCR beta chains were counted across the roughly 610 repertoires, and roughly 11 million of these chains were shared by at least two donors. To remove PCR and sequencing errors, raw reads were error-corrected and collapsed into unique sequences using a nearest-neighbor algorithm that merged closely related sequences. Alignment of CDR3 sequences to IMGT reference sequences was used to assign V, D and J gene segments. For a sequence to be retained, a match of at least six nucleotides to both a V gene segment and a J gene segment was required. A rearrangement was called productive if the CDR3 had no stop codons and remained in frame with V and J, and every other rearrangement was called non-productive. CDR3 was defined according to IMGT convention as the region running from the second conserved V-encoded cysteine to the conserved J-encoded phenylalanine. In an earlier analysis of roughly 580 of the donors, sequences lacking an unambiguous match to a single V gene segment were excluded. An earlier analysis of some 500 of the donors classified V segments as functional when productive rearrangements were above 56.7% and as segregating when the standard deviation between donors was above 5%. To diagnose cytomegalovirus status from the catalog of TCR beta chain sequences, a statistical classification framework was built. In a later analysis, V and J genes were assigned by comparing TCR nucleotide sequences against IMGT/GENE-DB human TR gene sequences. In a later analysis, CDR3 sequences and most-parsimonious VDJ recombination scenarios were assigned using the TCRdist pipeline. In a later analysis, each TCR beta chain was defined by its CDR3 amino acid sequence together with its V-gene family, and reads lacking a unique V-gene family were excluded. A later analysis removed several hundred highly shared, low-generation-probability nucleotide sequences to deal with suspected cross-contamination and a sequencing artifact. For each public chain, a later analysis derived a clonal expansion index from normalized ranks of inferred template counts within each repertoire. In a later analysis, generation probabilities were computed using a VDJ recombination model fitted to out-of-frame rearrangements, and the results were checked against IGoR. In a later analysis, TCR-TCR, TCR-HLA and TCR-CMV co-occurrence was scored with hypergeometric tests, and a repertoire-size bias correction was applied to TCR pairs. A later analysis estimated false discovery rates by permuting HLA or CMV assignments 20 times. In a later analysis, co-occurring TCRs were grouped with DBSCAN, and TCRdist sequence similarity was added when clustering was performed within HLA-allele-positive subsets. Repertoires with fewer than 30,000 or more than 120,000 public chains, plus five repertoires with anomalous nucleotide sharing, were excluded from co-occurrence clustering. This immuneACCESS table, as held by TCRdb, lists in-frame sequences with V and J called but not all clones. Of the missing ones, under half trace to an unresolved V gene in checked studies; the others have no known cause. The DNA was the basis for D and trimming; V, J and clone size are from that table. Here the sample has some 120,000 clones; over 70% occur a single time. Under 4.5% of the sample is taken by the ten largest.

The CDR3 goes from the cysteine to the phenylalanine over 14 residues. This entry keeps only the CDR3 DNA: 42 bases, framed from base 1. Per the germline V gene, MRHNA is the CDR1 and SNTAGT is the CDR2. V is trimmed back by 3 bases and J by 4 bases, and the junction contains 0 bases that no gene match accounts for. Notes on this clone: The clone's antigen remains unknown. The input lacks base qualities; no much larger clone sits a single base away.

Summary of the overall study and its limitations: A total of roughly 160 TCR beta chains were listed by the study as associated with cytomegalovirus. It was suggested by the authors that the approach could potentially be generalized to other disease states and immunological phenotypes. Compared with equally common non-associated chains, HLA-associated TCR beta chains in a later analysis were more clonally expanded and had lower generation probabilities. Roughly uniform sequencing depth across donors was assumed in presence/absence analyses, although this assumption may not hold. Across donors, most TCR sequences were observed very rarely, whereas some public TCRs were present in many individuals. A further reported finding was that TCR beta sequences accurately predicted the HLA-A and HLA-B alleles for most subjects in the first cohort. Correlated functional status among segregating V segments might reflect linkage disequilibrium, but an unknown experimental factor could not be ruled out. Strong co-occurrence of HLA alleles, especially DR and DQ, made assigning TCR associations to individual alleles difficult. Because HLA typing was missing for some donors at each locus, association tests included only the typed subset. In vitro tests confirmed that a few of the cytomegalovirus-associated TCR beta chains recognize cytomegalovirus antigens. Specific HLA alleles were associated with around 18,000 TCR beta sequences at a false discovery rate of 0.05 in a later analysis. The only immune exposure information available for the cohort was CMV serostatus. According to a later analysis, parvovirus B19, influenza, CMV and Epstein-Barr virus appeared linked to several top co-occurrence clusters. Some IMGT-functional V segments, including TRBV6-2 and TRBV6-3, could not be distinguished by the 87-base-pair reads and were therefore excluded. Most CMV-associated TCR beta chains appeared to be HLA-restricted in a later analysis, and the HLA associations seemed to be driven largely by CMV exposure. A later analysis found that TCR association rates varied across HLA loci, with DRB1 alleles showing the most associated TCRs and HLA-C alleles the fewest. Only TCR beta chains were sequenced in this cohort, and the absence of alpha or paired-chain data limited detectable features. A cluster of highly shared sequence variants was judged likely to be a technical artifact of the sequencing pipeline. Compared with the 666-donor mean, donors in an Asian-associated ancestry cluster had fewer N-insertions in productive TCRs, according to a later genetic analysis. Broadly in line with IMGT annotations, most TCR beta V segments showed up in productive rearrangements about 87% or about 30% of the time in an earlier analysis of roughly 590 of the donors. Because counts were too low, around 17 rarely observed V segments, including chromosome 9 orphons, were left out of the earlier analysis of over 550 of the donors. V-gene and J-gene trimming of TCR beta chains was associated with a missense DCLRE1C variant in a later genetic analysis, and the association was replicated in an independent cohort. The classifier was reported to diagnose cytomegalovirus status with high specificity and sensitivity in both the original and validation cohorts.

The cohort comprised approximately 700 healthy bone marrow donors. All cohort members were sampled while nominally healthy, although unrecorded immune exposures were likely present. The donor was CMV seropositive and belonged to the group of 250 to 300 seropositive cohort members. Each donor provided a peripheral blood sample, and peripheral blood mononuclear cells were used for TCR beta sequencing. Genomic DNA was extracted from the blood cell samples with the Qiagen DNeasy Blood Extraction Kit. This receptor was identified in a man in his late teens or twenties in good health and CMV-seropositive. Sequencing input: PBMCs. The chain joins TRBV6-4 to TRBJ2-5; 12 central nucleotides agree with TRBD1. The DNA sequence follows: TGTGCCAGCAGTGAGGGACAGGGGGCAGAGACCCAGTACTTC. It specifies CASSEGQGAETQYF.